Listed below are T cell receptor beta chains from one sample, sequenced in a study of blood T cell repertoires in COVID-19. The data were produced by immunoSEQ multiplex PCR, yet TCRdb's version contains in-frame clones alone and is incomplete. The sample includes over 85,000 clones, roughly 86% of them seen just once. Sequencing was done on a sample of peripheral blood. These receptors all come from a man aged 40-49 years with active or convalescent COVID-19. The CDR3 runs from the conserved cysteine through the conserved F or W. A D gene is named only where the DNA matches it firmly. A clone size is listed for some rows: how often the clone was seen (once, few, many), or a class if it is expanded.

clone_size	v_call	d_call	j_call	cdr3_aa	cdr3_nt
.	TRBV7-9	TRBD2	TRBJ2-5	CASSFLAGGETQYF	TGTGCCAGCAGCTTCCTAGCGGGGGGTGAGACCCAGTACTTC
.	TRBV7-2	TRBD2	TRBJ2-7	CASSVSGGLFEQYF	TGTGCCAGCAGCGTTAGCGGGGGGCTTTTCGAGCAGTACTTC
.	TRBV11-2	.	TRBJ2-7	CASSSDPNRDEQYF	TGTGCCAGCAGCTCCGACCCTAACAGAGACGAGCAGTACTTC
.	TRBV12-3/TRBV12-4	TRBD1	TRBJ1-2	CASRSTGLDGYTF	TGTGCCAGCAGGTCGACAGGGCTCGACGGCTACACCTTC
.	TRBV19	.	TRBJ2-1	CASSIRGLDPAAYNEQFF	TGTGCCAGTAGTATACGCGGGTTGGACCCGGCGGCCTACAATGAGCAGTTCTTC
once	TRBV5-3	.	TRBJ1-2	CARSPHLADSDQGGYTF	TGTGCCAGAAGCCCACACTTGGCCGACTCAGATCAGGGCGGCTACACCTTC
.	TRBV3-1/TRBV3-2	TRBD1	TRBJ2-6	CASSHGQGAAGANVLTF	TGTGCCAGCAGCCATGGACAGGGGGCGGCTGGGGCCAACGTCCTGACTTTC
few	TRBV6-5	TRBD1	TRBJ1-4	CASRWWDRPEKLFF	TGTGCCAGCAGGTGGTGGGACAGGCCAGAAAAACTGTTTTTT
.	TRBV9	.	TRBJ2-7	CASSVDQGSSYEQYF	TGTGCCAGCAGCGTAGATCAGGGCAGTTCCTACGAGCAGTACTTC
few	TRBV7-2	.	TRBJ2-5	CASSRPGETQYF	TGTGCCAGCAGCCGGCCGGGGGAGACCCAGTACTTC
.	TRBV6-2/TRBV6-3	TRBD1	TRBJ1-6	CASSKRIQNGQGASLALHF	TGTGCCAGCAGCAAACGGATCCAAAATGGACAGGGGGCGAGTCTGGCCCTCCACTTT
many	TRBV9	.	TRBJ2-2	CASSVGQNTGELFF	TGTGCCAGCAGCGTAGGACAAAACACCGGGGAGCTGTTTTTT
.	TRBV2	.	TRBJ2-1	CASTVSSYNEQFF	TGTGCCAGCACCGTTTCGTCCTACAATGAGCAGTTCTTC
.	TRBV7-2	TRBD1	TRBJ1-5	CASSVDRAPHQPQHF	TGTGCCAGCAGCGTTGACAGGGCCCCCCATCAGCCCCAGCATTTT
.	TRBV19	.	TRBJ2-2	CASTPGGRSTGELFF	TGTGCCAGTACCCCTGGCGGGCGCAGCACCGGGGAGCTGTTTTTT
.	TRBV5-4	TRBD2	TRBJ2-3	CASSPGTRIGDTQYF	TGTGCCAGCAGCCCCGGGACTAGAATAGGAGATACGCAGTATTTT
.	TRBV29-1	TRBD1	TRBJ1-2	CSVPTGGNYGYTF	TGCAGCGTTCCCACAGGGGGCAACTATGGCTACACCTTC
.	TRBV7-2	.	TRBJ1-5	CASSVRQGNQPQHF	TGTGCCAGCAGCGTGCGACAGGGCAATCAGCCCCAGCATTTT
.	TRBV5-4	TRBD1	TRBJ1-6	CASSHGDRVSPLHF	TGTGCCAGCAGCCACGGGGACAGGGTATCACCCCTCCACTTT
.	TRBV6-5	TRBD1	TRBJ2-5	CASSRDRGLWETQYF	TGTGCCAGCAGCCGGGACAGGGGGCTTTGGGAGACCCAGTACTTC